Shown below are 10 T cell receptor beta chains from a single sample sequenced in a study of cytomegalovirus exposure and HLA in healthy donors (dated by TCRdb to the late 2010s). The library was made by the immunoSEQ multiplex PCR assay. A mixture of 60 forward primers for TCR Vbeta segments and 13 reverse primers for TCR Jbeta segments was used in the multiplex PCR. The table comes from immuneACCESS by way of TCRdb, which keeps in-frame sequences with V and J called. Part of the clones is missing from these tables; in studies checked, under half for an unresolved V gene and the rest for unknown reasons. The sample records approximately 120,000 clones, roughly 15% of which are singletons. Approximately 2.9% of the sample belongs to the ten largest clones. Sequencing input: PBMCs. These receptors all come from a female donor in good health and CMV-seropositive.

The J gene is TRBJ2-3, the V gene TRBV4-1; 7 bases fit TRBD2. Germline loops: CDR1 MGHRA, CDR2 YSYEKL. V lost 2 bases, J lost 7 bases, and 6 bases stayed unmatched. This CDR3 is built from 14 residues. CDR3 protein: CASSQLAERNTQYF. The CDR3 DNA reads TGCGCCAGCAGCCAACTAGCGGAGAGAAATACGCAGTATTTT.

V and J are TRBV10-1 and TRBJ2-3, with 9 bases aligning to TRBD2. This CDR3 spans 15 amino acids. V lost 6 bases and J lost 4; bases outside the gene matches: 8. Germline V CDR1 and CDR2: WNHNN, SYGVQD (reference sequence). Written as DNA, the CDR3 is TGCGCCAGCAGATTAGCGGGAGTAGGGGCAGATACGCAGTATTTT. It encodes CASRLAGVGADTQYF.

The chain employs TRBV10-3 and TRBJ1-5, with 7 bases matching TRBD1. The germline V gene encodes CDR1 ENHRY and CDR2 SYGVKD. V trimming: 7 bases; J trimming: 3 bases; junction bases outside the gene matches: 3. This CDR3 contains 13 residues. Here the CDR3 reads CAITDRDNQPQHF. CDR3 in DNA: TGTGCCATCACCGACAGGGACAATCAGCCCCAGCATTTT.

This clone occurred a few times. The chain combines TRBV4-2 with TRBJ1-1, with 7 bases fitting TRBD1. CDR3 length: 15 residues. V was pared by 5 bases and J by 7 bases, with 13 bases of the junction left unmatched. Per germline, CDR1 LGHNA and CDR2 YNFKEQ. CDR3 region: CASSIRQGSPVEAFF. DNA for the CDR3: TGTGCCAGCAGCATACGACAGGGCAGTCCGGTTGAAGCTTTCTTT.

CDR3 loop: CASSIVGGTASPLHF. Written as DNA, the CDR3 is TGTGCCAGTAGCATCGTCGGCGGCACCGCTTCACCCCTCCACTTT. The chain couples TRBV19 to TRBJ1-6; no definite D call. The CDR3 runs 15 residues. Germline V lookup: CDR1 LNHDA, CDR2 SQIVND (reference sequence). V was trimmed by 6 bases and J by 9 bases, leaving 18 bases between them.

J is TRBJ2-3 and V is TRBV7-9, with 9 bases aligning to TRBD2. CDR1 is SEHNR, CDR2 FQNEAQ, per germline (reference sequence). This CDR3 comprises 13 residues. The V and J ends lost 5 bases and 5 bases, in that order; junction bases with no gene match: 2. The CDR3 DNA is TGTGCCAGCAGCGGTAGCGGGGGAGATACGCAGTATTTT. This translates into CASSGSGGDTQYF.

The rearrangement joins TRBV29-1 to TRBJ2-3, with 9 bases lining up with TRBD2. The ends lost 1 base at V and 2 bases at J; junction bases unmatched: 4. The germline V gene encodes CDR1 SQVTM and CDR2 ANQGSEA. The CDR3 covers 15 residues. The CDR3 sequence: CSVEGGRGFTDTQYF. The CDR3 DNA reads TGCAGCGTTGAAGGCGGGAGGGGTTTCACAGATACGCAGTATTTT.

This chain connects TRBV5-1 to TRBJ2-5; 9 bases match TRBD1. The CDR3 sequence is 15 residues long. Germline V gives CDR1 SGHRS, CDR2 YFSETQ. With V trimmed by 4 bases and J by 7 bases, 11 bases remained unmatched. The chain's CDR3 is CASSVQGQGFVTQYF. CDR3 bases: TGCGCCAGCAGCGTCCAAGGACAGGGGTTTGTGACCCAGTACTTC.

In its sample, this clone was seen a few times. The chain uses TRBV29-1 and TRBJ2-5, with D maybe TRBD2 (5 bases). The CDR3 is 13 amino acids. Germline assignment: CDR1 SQVTM and CDR2 ANQGSEA. The CDR3 is CSTRPGTQETQYF. CDR3 nucleotides: TGCAGTACCCGTCCGGGAACACAAGAGACCCAGTACTTC.

Remarks on this clone: This CDR3 is also generated by other DNA sequences in the sample. This sequence joins TRBV30 and TRBJ1-3; no definite D call. V was shortened by 0 bases and J by 5 bases, with 8 bases between the two germline ends. The germline V gene has CDR1 GTSNPN and CDR2 SVGIG (reference sequence). There are 13 residues in the CDR3. The DNA of the CDR3 is TGTGCCTGGAGTGTCTCCGGGAGAAACACCATATATTTT. It specifies CAWSVSGRNTIYF.